One sample yielded the 21 T cell receptor beta chains listed below, sequenced in a study of CD8+ T cells in alopecia areata (dated by TCRdb to 2017 to 2018). The protocol used for the library was the immunoSEQ multiplex PCR assay. RNA was extracted from all samples and reverse transcribed into cDNA as template for TCR sequencing. In its TCRdb copy, this immuneACCESS table keeps in-frame sequences only and misses some clones. Where compared with another copy, unresolved V genes explain less than half of these, and the others have no known cause. For this sample the table gives roughly 140,000 clones, of which around half were detected only once. The ten largest clones take up roughly 21% of the sample. The time point label here, explained by the study, means: baseline before oral tofacitinib. The sequenced sample was CD8+ T cells sorted from blood, obtained at week 0. These TCRs come from a human donor with alopecia areata.

The chain carries TRBV29-1 and TRBJ2-7; D not certain. The V and J ends lost 2 bases and 1 base respectively, with 12 bases between them. The CDR3 covers 14 residues. The V gene's germline CDR1 is SQVTM and CDR2 ANQGSEA. As DNA, the CDR3 is TGCAGCGTTGAAACCGGTTCACATTCCTACGAGCAGTACTTC. The encoded protein is CSVETGSHSYEQYF.

This clone has more than one count but fewer than ten. The chain recombines TRBV7-2 with TRBJ2-7; D is possibly TRBD1 (5 bases). CDR1 is SGHTA and CDR2 is FQGNSA in the germline V gene. The CDR3 totals 13 residues. Trimming cost V 3 bases and J 4 bases, with 10 bases left between them. The CDR3 nucleotides read TGTGCCAGCAGCTTTGGGGCACCTTACGAGCAGTACTTC. Protein product: CASSFGAPYEQYF.

CDR3 region: CASTSGSYEQYF. CDR3 bases: TGTGCCAGCACTTCGGGGTCCTACGAGCAGTACTTC. The chain is built from TRBV13 and TRBJ2-7, with D possibly TRBD2 on 5 matching bases. This CDR3 has 12 amino acids. Germline V gene sequence: CDR1 PRHDT, CDR2 FYEKMQ (reference sequence). V was pared by 7 bases and J by 1 base, with 8 bases between. Full variable domain (missing parts from reference TRBV13 and TRBJ2-7): AAGVIQSPRHLIKEKRETATLKCYPIPRHDTVYWYQQGPGQDPQFLISFYEKMQSDKGSIPDRFSAQQFSDYHSELNMSSLELGDSALYFCASTSGSYEQYFGPGTRLTVT.

The chain links TRBV7-8 to TRBJ2-4; TRBD2 might be the D (7 bases). The CDR3 contains 17 residues. CDR1 is SGHVS and CDR2 is FQNEAQ in the germline V gene. V lost 5 bases and J 2 bases, leaving 19 bases between the germline ends. CDR3 residues: CASSPRGGVVSKNIQYF. The DNA of the CDR3 is TGTGCCAGCAGCCCTAGAGGGGGGGTCGTGTCCAAAAACATTCAGTACTTC. The full variable domain, its missing parts supplied by reference TRBV7-8 and TRBJ2-4, is GAGVSQSPRYKVAKRGQDVALRCDPISGHVSLFWYQQALGQGPEFLTYFQNEAQLDKSGLPSDRFFAERPEGSVSTLKIQRTQQEDSAVYLCASSPRGGVVSKNIQYFGAGTRLSVL.

This clone was detected only a few times. The chain combines TRBV11-2 with TRBJ1-2; D gene unclear. Germline CDR1 and CDR2: SGHAT and FQNNGV. This CDR3 is built from 12 residues. V shed 1 base and J shed 6 bases, with 6 bases lying between them. The CDR3 nucleotides are TGTGCCAGCAGCTTAGGGGCGGATGGCTACACCTTC. This gives the protein CASSLGADGYTF.

The chain combines TRBV2 with TRBJ1-5; D remains ambiguous. The ends were cut back, 6 bases at V and 9 bases at J, with 18 bases in the middle. CDR1 is SNHLY, CDR2 FYNNEI, per germline. The CDR3 runs 14 residues. As DNA, the CDR3 is TGTGCCAGCAGGGATCCCAGCGGTGATCGGCCCCAGCATTTT. This translates into CASRDPSGDRPQHF. Looking up the rest from reference TRBV2 and TRBJ1-5 gives the full variable domain: EPEVTQTPSHQVTQMGQEVILRCVPISNHLYFYWYRQILGQKVEFLVSFYNNEISEKSEIFDDQFSVERPDGSNFTLKIRSTKLEDSAMYFCASRDPSGDRPQHFGDGTRLSIL.

CDR3 sequence: CAWSPLISTEAFF. The CDR3 nucleotides read TGTGCCTGGAGTCCACTTATTAGCACTGAAGCTTTCTTT. The chain carries TRBV30 and TRBJ1-1; D not certain. Germline values: CDR1 GTSNPN, CDR2 SVGIG (reference sequence). The CDR3 spans 13 residues. V was cut by 2 bases and J by 4 bases, with 11 bases left in between.

In this sample, this clone turned up once. The chain uses TRBV30 and TRBJ2-7, with TRBD1 matching 8 bases. Germline V gene lookup returns CDR1 GTSNPN and CDR2 SVGIG (reference sequence). The junction had 14 bases not matched to a gene; V was cut back by 4 bases and J by 9 bases. The length of the CDR3 is 14 residues. In nucleotides, the CDR3 is TGTGCCTGGACCAGAGGGACAGGATCGGACGTGCAGTACTTC. The encoded protein is CAWTRGTGSDVQYF.

This clone was seen a handful of times. The chain is built from TRBV7-2 and TRBJ2-7; TRBD1 aligns across 7 bases. Trimming cost V 4 bases and J 2 bases; bases outside gene matches: 2. The CDR3 is 13 residues long. The V gene's germline CDR1 is SGHTA and CDR2 FQGNSA. CDR3 region: CASSWTGPYEQYF. CDR3 DNA sequence: TGTGCCAGCAGCTGGACAGGTCCCTACGAGCAGTACTTC. The full variable domain, in which reference TRBV7-2 and TRBJ2-7 provide the parts outside the CDR3, is GAGVSQSPSNKVTEKGKDVELRCDPISGHTALYWYRQSLGQGLEFLIYFQGNSAPDKSGLPSDRFSAERTGGSVSTLTIQRTQQEDSAVYLCASSWTGPYEQYFGPGTRLTVT.

The chain recombines TRBV4-3 with TRBJ2-7, with D possibly TRBD1 on 5 matching bases. The germline CDR1 and CDR2 sequences are LGHNA and YSLEER. The CDR3 runs to 15 residues. The V gene lost 0 bases and the J gene lost 4 bases, with 13 bases spanning the gap. Here the CDR3 DNA reads TGCGCCAGCAGCCAAGAGCCCAGGGTTCCGTACGAGCAGTACTTC. This codes for CASSQEPRVPYEQYF.

The V and J genes are TRBV15 and TRBJ2-5, with D perhaps TRBD2 (5 bases). The CDR3 has 14 residues. Germline V gene lookup returns CDR1 LNHNV and CDR2 YYDKDF (reference sequence). Trimming took 5 bases from V and 5 from J, leaving 15 bases between them. The CDR3 nucleotides are TGTGCCACCAGCGTTGACGGGATTCGTGAGACCCAGTACTTC. It codes for CATSVDGIRETQYF. Filled out from reference TRBV15 and TRBJ2-5, the complete variable domain reads DAMVIQNPRYQVTQFGKPVTLSCSQTLNHNVMYWYQQKSSQAPKLLFHYYDKDFNNEADTPDNFQSRRPNTSFCFLDIRSPGLGDTAMYLCATSVDGIRETQYFGPGTRLLVL.

J is TRBJ1-2 and V is TRBV27; 9 bases agree with TRBD1. Germline CDR1 reads MNHEY; CDR2 reads SMNVEV (reference sequence). V lost 5 bases to trimming and J lost 8 bases; unmatched junction nucleotides: 12. The CDR3 contains 15 residues. CDR3 nucleotide sequence: TGTGCCAGCAGTCCTAGGGGGGACAGGGAGAGAGGCTACACCTTC. Its translation is CASSPRGDRERGYTF.

This clone occurred a few times. The V call is TRBV29-1, the J call TRBJ2-1; D is uncertain. The CDR3 consists of 12 residues. The germline V gene encodes CDR1 SQVTM and CDR2 ANQGSEA. V was cut by 0 bases and J by 7 bases, with 7 bases left in between. The CDR3 spells CSVEDRNNEQFF. Here the CDR3 DNA reads TGCAGCGTTGAAGATCGGAATAATGAGCAGTTCTTC.

This clone occurred a few times. The chain carries TRBV9 and TRBJ2-3; 9 bases are a match to TRBD2. CDR1 is SGDLS and CDR2 is YYNGEE in the germline V gene. With V trimmed by 8 bases and J by 2 bases, 9 bases remained unmatched. This CDR3 comprises 15 residues. In nucleotides, the CDR3 is TGTGCCAGTCAGACAAGCGGGGGGATCACAGATACGCAGTATTTT. It encodes CASQTSGGITDTQYF.

The CDR3 DNA reads as TGTGCCACCAGCGAGGAGGGTTCACCCCTCCACTTT. Translation: CATSEEGSPLHF. The genes are TRBV15 and TRBJ1-6; D is unclear. In germline, CDR1 is LNHNV, CDR2 YYDKDF (reference sequence). This CDR3 has 12 residues. V was shortened by 5 bases and J by 9 bases, with 8 bases between the two germline ends.

This chain uses TRBV4-3 with TRBJ2-1; D may be TRBD1 (6 bases). V lost 4 bases and J 4 bases, leaving 14 bases between the germline ends. CDR1 is LGHNA, CDR2 YSLEER, per germline. This CDR3 spans 15 amino acids. The CDR3 DNA is TGCGCCAGCAGCCTGCGGACAGCACCGTACAATGAGCAGTTCTTC. Translated, it gives CASSLRTAPYNEQFF.

The chain uses TRBV5-6 and TRBJ2-2; D perhaps matches TRBD2 (5 bases). Per germline, CDR1 SGHDT and CDR2 YYEEEE. V was cut by 4 bases and J by 0 bases, with 13 bases left in between. The CDR3 sequence is 16 residues long. The CDR3 nucleotides are TGTGCCAGCAGCCCGTCGTGGGGAGCGAACACCGGGGAGCTGTTTTTT. It translates to CASSPSWGANTGELFF.

In its sample, this clone was seen once. This chain uses TRBV30 with TRBJ1-6; D is uncertain. Between the trimmed V and J ends, which lost 4 bases and 2 bases, there was a span of 9 bases. Germline lookup yields CDR1 GTSNPN and CDR2 SVGIG (reference sequence). The CDR3 contains 14 residues. For the CDR3, the DNA is TGTGCCTGGACCGACGGAACCTATAATTCACCCCTCCACTTT. Its protein product is CAWTDGTYNSPLHF.

Written as DNA, the CDR3 is TGTGCCAGCAGCCCTAGCTCTGGAAACACCATATATTTT. Its translation: CASSPSSGNTIYF. The chain carries TRBV13 and TRBJ1-3; D is ambiguous. This CDR3 is 13 amino acids long. The germline V gene encodes CDR1 PRHDT and CDR2 FYEKMQ (reference sequence). Deletions cut 5 bases from V and 0 bases from J, with 5 bases between. The full variable domain, in which reference TRBV13 and TRBJ1-3 provide the parts outside the CDR3, is AAGVIQSPRHLIKEKRETATLKCYPIPRHDTVYWYQQGPGQDPQFLISFYEKMQSDKGSIPDRFSAQQFSDYHSELNMSSLELGDSALYFCASSPSSGNTIYFGEGSWLTVV.

V is TRBV7-9 and J is TRBJ2-7, with TRBD1 matching 10 bases. The V gene's germline CDR1 is SEHNR and CDR2 FQNEAQ (reference sequence). V was clipped by 2 bases and J by 5 bases; unmatched bases: 6. This CDR3 is 15 amino acids long. In nucleotides, the CDR3 is TGTGCCAGCAGCTTACTAGGGACAGGGGCGAACGAGCAGTACTTC. Its translation is CASSLLGTGANEQYF.

The chain is built from TRBV12-5 and TRBJ2-7, with no clear D. Looked up from germline, CDR1 is LGHNT and CDR2 is FRNRAP. Trimming cost V 3 bases and J 1 base, with 7 bases left between them. The CDR3 sequence is 13 residues long. As DNA, the CDR3 is TGTGCTAGTGGTTTTCAGCCTTCCTACGAGCAGTACTTC. The encoded protein is CASGFQPSYEQYF.